Listed here are 8 T cell receptor beta chains from one sample, sequenced in a study of blood T cell repertoires in COVID-19. Only in-frame clones appear in the TCRdb table, and some are missing; sequencing was by immunoSEQ multiplex PCR. The sample lists around 250,000 clones, around 86% seen once, with 15% to 17% in the top ten. The specimen was PBMCs or T cells enriched from blood (not recorded which). All receptors come from a man younger than 35 who had recovered from COVID-19.

The chain links TRBV18 to TRBJ2-5, with D possibly being TRBD2 (6 bases). V lost 3 bases and J lost 1, with 12 bases in between. This CDR3 is built from 15 residues. Germline V gene data show CDR1 as KGHSH and CDR2 as LQKENI. In DNA form, the CDR3 reads TGTGCCAGCTCACCCATGCAGGGAGGCCAAGAGACCCAGTACTTC. Translated, it gives CASSPMQGGQETQYF.

The chain joins TRBV3-1 (or the pseudogene TRBV3-2) to TRBJ2-1, with 7 bases aligning to TRBD2. Germline lookup yields CDR1 LGHDT and CDR2 YNNKEL (reference sequence). This CDR3 contains 16 residues. Trimming at V came to 1 base and at J to 3 bases, leaving 6 bases not matched to a gene. The CDR3 reads CASSQGRLADYNEQFF. The CDR3 coding sequence is TGTGCCAGCAGCCAAGGGCGGCTAGCGGACTACAATGAGCAGTTCTTC.

The genes are TRBV6-5 and TRBJ2-1; TRBD2 is a possible D gene (7 bases). Germline V lookup: CDR1 MNHEY, CDR2 SVGAGI. V was shortened by 6 bases and J by 8 bases, with 20 bases between the two germline ends. This CDR3 is 15 amino acids long. DNA for the CDR3: TGTGCCAGCAGCCTGGGGGGCGGGAGTAGTGATGAGCAGTTCTTC. This gives the protein CASSLGGGSSDEQFF.

This chain uses TRBV15 with TRBJ2-5, with a tentative D call TRBD2 (6 bases). This CDR3 comprises 17 residues. V lost 7 bases and J 0 bases, leaving 21 bases between the germline ends. Looked up from germline, CDR1 is LNHNV and CDR2 is YYDKDF (reference sequence). The CDR3 loop reads CATTHPGVGADQETQYF. CDR3 bases: TGTGCCACCACCCACCCGGGGGTCGGGGCGGACCAAGAGACCCAGTACTTC.

This chain links TRBV7-2 with TRBJ2-1; TRBD1 agrees at 7 bases. V trimming: 6 bases; J trimming: 8 bases; junction bases outside the gene matches: 7. The CDR3 has 13 residues. CDR1 and CDR2 (germline): SGHTA, FQGNSA. CDR3 protein: CASRMTGIHEQFF. As DNA, the CDR3 is TGTGCCAGCAGAATGACAGGGATCCATGAGCAGTTCTTC. Full variable domain (missing parts from reference TRBV7-2 and TRBJ2-1): GAGVSQSPSNKVTEKGKDVELRCDPISGHTALYWYRQSLGQGLEFLIYFQGNSAPDKSGLPSDRFSAERTGGSVSTLTIQRTQQEDSAVYLCASRMTGIHEQFFGPGTRLTVL.

This sequence joins TRBV18 and TRBJ1-1; D gene unclear. The V end was cut by 0 bases, the J end by 5 bases, with 16 bases between. In germline, CDR1 is KGHSH, CDR2 LQKENI. There are 16 residues in the CDR3. The CDR3 sequence is CASSPPTLAGETEAFF. CDR3 in DNA: TGTGCCAGCTCACCACCTACCTTGGCCGGGGAAACTGAAGCTTTCTTT.

A single count supports this clone. This chain uses TRBV20-1 with TRBJ1-6, with D perhaps TRBD1 (6 bases). Germline V gene lookup returns CDR1 DFQATT and CDR2 SNEGSKA (reference sequence). V was cut by 3 bases and J by 9 bases, with 12 bases left in between. The CDR3 spans 13 residues. CDR3 protein: CSASWGPGSPLHF. CDR3 coding DNA: TGCAGTGCTAGTTGGGGGCCGGGTTCACCCCTCCACTTT.

This clone was recorded a few times. A much larger clone lies one base from this, so it may be a read error. Other DNA sequences in this sample translate to the same CDR3. The V gene is TRBV7-9, the J gene TRBJ1-6; TRBD1 is a possible D gene (5 bases). The germline gives CDR1 SEHNR, CDR2 FQNEAQ (reference sequence). The CDR3 spans 17 residues. The CDR3, as DNA: TGTCCCAGCCCCACTCACGACCGGGGGGGAGTAAATTCACCCCTCCACTTT. Translated, it gives CPSPTHDRGGVNSPLHF.